This TCR beta chain was recovered during a study of cytomegalovirus exposure and HLA in healthy donors. Study-wide results and limits: Fewer than 200 TCR beta chains were listed as cytomegalovirus-associated.

On this clone: Its antigen remains unknown.

The assay was immunoSEQ multiplex PCR, and TCRdb's table has in-frame clones only and misses some. This table has 300,000 to 400,000 clones, 88% appearing once. This CDR3 has 16 amino acids. Looked up from germline, CDR1 is SGHDT and CDR2 is YYEEEE. The ends were cut back, 4 bases at V and 0 bases at J, with 13 bases in the middle. The receptor was derived from a man younger than 40 in good health and CMV-seronegative. The V gene is TRBV5-6, the J gene TRBJ2-2; no firm D call. The specimen sequenced was PBMCs. In DNA form, the CDR3 reads TGTGCCAGCAGCCGAGTGACACTCGCGAACACCGGGGAGCTGTTTTTT. It translates to CASSRVTLANTGELFF.